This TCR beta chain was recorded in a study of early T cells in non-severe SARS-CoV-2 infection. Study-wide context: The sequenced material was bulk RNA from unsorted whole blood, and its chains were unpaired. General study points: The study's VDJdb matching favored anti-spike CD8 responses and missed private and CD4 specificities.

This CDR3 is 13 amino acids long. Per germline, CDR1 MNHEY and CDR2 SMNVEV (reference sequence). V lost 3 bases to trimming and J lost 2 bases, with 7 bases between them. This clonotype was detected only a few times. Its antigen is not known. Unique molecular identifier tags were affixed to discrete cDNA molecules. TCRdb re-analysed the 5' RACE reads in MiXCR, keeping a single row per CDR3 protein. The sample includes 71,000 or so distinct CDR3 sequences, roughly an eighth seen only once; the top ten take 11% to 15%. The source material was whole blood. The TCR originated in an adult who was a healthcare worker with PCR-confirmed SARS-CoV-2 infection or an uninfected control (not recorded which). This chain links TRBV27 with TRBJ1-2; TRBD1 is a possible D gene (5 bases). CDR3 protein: CASSLRGNYGYTF. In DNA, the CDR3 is TGTGCCAGCAGTTTGCGGGGGAACTATGGCTACACCTTC.